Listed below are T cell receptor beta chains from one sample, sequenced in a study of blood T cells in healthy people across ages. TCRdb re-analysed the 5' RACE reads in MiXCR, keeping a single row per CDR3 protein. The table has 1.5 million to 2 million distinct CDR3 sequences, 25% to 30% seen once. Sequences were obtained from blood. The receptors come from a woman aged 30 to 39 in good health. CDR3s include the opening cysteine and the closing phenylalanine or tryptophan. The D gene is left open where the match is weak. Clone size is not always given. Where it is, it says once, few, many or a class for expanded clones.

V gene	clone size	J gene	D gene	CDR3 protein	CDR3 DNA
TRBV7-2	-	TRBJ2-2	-	CASSLQSNTGELFF	TGTGCCAGCAGCTTACAGTCTAACACCGGGGAGCTGTTTTTT
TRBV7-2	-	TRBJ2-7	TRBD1	CAGSFGDRGYEQYF	TGTGCCGGCAGCTTCGGTGACAGGGGCTACGAGCAGTACTTC
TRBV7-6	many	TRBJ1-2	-	CASRSTGPGEYGYTF	TGTGCCAGCAGGTCTACAGGTCCGGGAGAGTATGGCTACACCTTC
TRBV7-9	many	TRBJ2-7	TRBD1	CASSSTGGSGEQYF	TGTGCCAGCAGCTCTACAGGGGGATCGGGGGAGCAGTACTTC
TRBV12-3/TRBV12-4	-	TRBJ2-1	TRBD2	CASSLSRTSGSRGDEQFF	TGTGCCAGCAGTTTATCCCGGACTAGCGGGAGCCGAGGGGATGAGCAGTTCTTC
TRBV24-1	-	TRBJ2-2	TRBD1	CATSDFRTGGAGELFF	TGTGCCACCAGTGATTTTCGGACAGGGGGAGCCGGGGAGCTGTTTTTT
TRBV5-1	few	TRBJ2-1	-	CASSLDPTGTATYNEQFF	TGCGCCAGCAGCTTGGACCCAACCGGGACTGCCACCTACAATGAGCAGTTCTTC
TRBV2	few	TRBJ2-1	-	CASSEYRNNEQFF	TGTGCCAGCAGTGAATACAGGAACAATGAGCAGTTCTTC
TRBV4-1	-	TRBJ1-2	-	CASSPLRSFYGYTF	TGCGCCAGCAGCCCCCTCCGATCGTTCTATGGCTACACCTTC
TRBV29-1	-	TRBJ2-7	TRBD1	CSVEDRSPNEQYF	TGCAGCGTTGAGGACAGGTCCCCCAACGAGCAGTACTTC
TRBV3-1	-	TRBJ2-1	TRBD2	CASSQGGSSEQFF	TGTGCCAGCAGCCAAGGCGGGAGTAGTGAGCAGTTCTTC
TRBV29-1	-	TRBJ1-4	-	CSVDMPGTGEKLFF	TGCAGCGTAGATATGCCAGGGACGGGAGAAAAACTGTTTTTT
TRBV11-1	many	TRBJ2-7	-	CASSFIDRMAYPLRRPRYEQYF	TGTGCCAGCAGCTTCATCGACAGGATGGCCTACCCCCTACGCCGACCTAGATACGAGCAGTACTTC
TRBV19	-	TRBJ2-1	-	CASSPHRQNNEQFF	TGTGCCAGTAGTCCCCACCGACAGAACAATGAGCAGTTCTTC
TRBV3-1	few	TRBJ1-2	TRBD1	CANSQEPRTGDGYTF	TGTGCCAACAGCCAAGAGCCCCGGACAGGGGATGGCTACACCTTC
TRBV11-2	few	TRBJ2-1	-	CARHGPQFF	TGTGCCAGGCACGGCCCTCAGTTCTTC
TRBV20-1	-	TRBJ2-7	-	CSARPRAPGKHGQYF	TGCAGTGCTAGGCCCCGGGCACCGGGCAAGCACGGGCAGTACTTC
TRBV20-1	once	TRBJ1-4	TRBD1	CNATGATNEKLFF	TGCAATGCTACAGGGGCTACTAATGAAAAACTGTTTTTT
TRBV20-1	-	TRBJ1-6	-	CSARDNRGVNSPPHF	TGCAGTGCTAGAGATAACCGCGGGGTAAATTCACCCCCCCACTTT
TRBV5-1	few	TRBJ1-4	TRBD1	CASSLFGTGGNEKLFF	TGCGCCAGCAGCTTATTCGGGACAGGGGGCAATGAAAAACTGTTTTTT
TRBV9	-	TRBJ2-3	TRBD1	CASSVTGQGGTDTQYF	TGTGCCAGCAGCGTGACAGGGCAGGGAGGCACAGATACGCAGTATTTT
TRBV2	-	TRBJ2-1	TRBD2	CASSDRGLAVENAYNEQFF	TGTGCCAGCAGTGATAGGGGACTAGCAGTAGAAAACGCCTACAATGAGCAGTTCTTC
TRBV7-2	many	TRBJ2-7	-	CASSLGLQLSEQYF	TGTGCCAGCAGCTTAGGACTACAGCTTAGCGAGCAGTACTTC
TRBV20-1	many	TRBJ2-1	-	CSAETTQRDNEQFF	TGCAGTGCGGAGACAACCCAAAGAGATAATGAGCAGTTCTTC
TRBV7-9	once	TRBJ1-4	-	CASSLTGRGLFF	TGTGCCAGCAGCTTAACCGGACGGGGACTGTTTTTT
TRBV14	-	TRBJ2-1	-	CASSAPGGRIYNEQFF	TGTGCCAGCAGCGCGCCAGGGGGGCGAATCTACAATGAGCAGTTCTTC
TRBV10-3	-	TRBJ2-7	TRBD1	CAISGRVRDSAAYEQYF	TGTGCCATCAGCGGAAGGGTCCGGGACAGCGCCGCCTACGAGCAGTACTTC
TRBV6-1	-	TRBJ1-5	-	CASSGWAESNQPQHF	TGTGCCAGCAGTGGTTGGGCAGAGAGCAATCAGCCCCAGCATTTT
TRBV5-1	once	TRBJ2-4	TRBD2	CASSITTSGGTYNEQYF	TGCGCCAGCAGCATAACTACTAGCGGGGGGACTTACAATGAGCAGTACTTC
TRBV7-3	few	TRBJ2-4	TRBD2	CASSLMGSGGGSIQYF	TGTGCCAGCAGCTTAATGGGTAGCGGGGGTGGCAGCATTCAGTACTTC
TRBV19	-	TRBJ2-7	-	CASSAYDSVYEQYF	TGTGCCAGTAGCGCATACGACAGCGTCTACGAGCAGTACTTC
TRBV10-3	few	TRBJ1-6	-	CAISANSESPLHF	TGTGCCATCAGTGCGAACAGTGAGTCACCCCTCCACTTT
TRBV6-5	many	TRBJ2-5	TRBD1	CASSRDREEVQYF	TGTGCCAGCAGTAGGGACAGGGAGGAGGTGCAGTACTTC
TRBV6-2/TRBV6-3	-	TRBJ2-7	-	CASSFGTPESSYEQYF	TGTGCCAGCAGTTTTGGGACCCCCGAATCTTCGTACGAGCAGTACTTC
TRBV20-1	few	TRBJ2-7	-	CSVRGGTRTYEQYF	TGCAGTGTGAGGGGCGGGACAAGAACCTACGAGCAGTACTTC
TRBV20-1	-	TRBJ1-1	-	CSARDRAPGPTEAFF	TGCAGTGCTAGAGATCGGGCTCCAGGGCCAACTGAAGCTTTCTTT